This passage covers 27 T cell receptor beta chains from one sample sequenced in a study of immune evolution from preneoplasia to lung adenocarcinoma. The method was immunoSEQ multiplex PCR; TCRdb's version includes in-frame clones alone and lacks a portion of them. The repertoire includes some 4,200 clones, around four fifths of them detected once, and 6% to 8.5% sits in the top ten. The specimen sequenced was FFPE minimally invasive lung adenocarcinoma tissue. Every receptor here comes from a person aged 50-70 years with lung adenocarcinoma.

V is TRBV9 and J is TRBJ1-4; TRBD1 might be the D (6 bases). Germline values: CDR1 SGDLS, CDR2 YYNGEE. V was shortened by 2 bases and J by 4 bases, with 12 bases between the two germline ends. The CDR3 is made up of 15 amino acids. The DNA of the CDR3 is TGTGCCAGCAGCGTTTTAGGGGGGGATAATGAAAAACTGTTTTTT. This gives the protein CASSVLGGDNEKLFF. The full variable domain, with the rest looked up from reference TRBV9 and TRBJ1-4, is DSGVTQTPKHLITATGQRVTLRCSPRSGDLSVYWYQQSLDQGLQFLIQYYNGEERAKGNILERFSAQQFPDLHSELNLSSLELGDSALYFCASSVLGGDNEKLFFGSGTQLSVL.

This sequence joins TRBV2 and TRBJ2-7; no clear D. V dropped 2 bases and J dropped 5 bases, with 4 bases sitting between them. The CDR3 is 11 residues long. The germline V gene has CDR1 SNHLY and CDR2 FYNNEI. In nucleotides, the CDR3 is TGTGCCAGCAGTGAATTCGACGAGCAGTACTTC. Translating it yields CASSEFDEQYF.

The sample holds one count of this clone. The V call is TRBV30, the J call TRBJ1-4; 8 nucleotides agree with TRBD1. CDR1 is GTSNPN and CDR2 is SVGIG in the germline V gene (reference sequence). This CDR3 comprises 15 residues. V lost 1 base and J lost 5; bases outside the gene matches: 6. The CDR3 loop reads CAWSAQGQANEKLFF. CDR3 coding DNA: TGTGCCTGGAGTGCACAGGGACAGGCAAATGAAAAACTGTTTTTT.

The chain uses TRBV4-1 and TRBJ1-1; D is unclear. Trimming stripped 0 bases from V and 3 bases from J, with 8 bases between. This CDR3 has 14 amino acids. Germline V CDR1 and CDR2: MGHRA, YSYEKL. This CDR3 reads CASSQEKTDTEAFF. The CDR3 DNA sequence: TGCGCCAGCAGCCAAGAGAAGACGGACACTGAAGCTTTCTTT.

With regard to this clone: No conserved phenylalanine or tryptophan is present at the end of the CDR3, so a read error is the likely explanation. CDR3 residues: CASSEGGTKQQYL. The CDR3 DNA reads as TGTGCCAGCAGTGAAGGAGGGACTAAACAGCAGTACCTC. The chain employs TRBV25-1 and TRBJ2-7; 7 positions match TRBD2. J lost 8 bases, V lost 2 bases, and 6 bases had no gene match. CDR1 and CDR2 from the germline V gene are MGHDK and SYGVNS. This CDR3 is built from 13 residues.

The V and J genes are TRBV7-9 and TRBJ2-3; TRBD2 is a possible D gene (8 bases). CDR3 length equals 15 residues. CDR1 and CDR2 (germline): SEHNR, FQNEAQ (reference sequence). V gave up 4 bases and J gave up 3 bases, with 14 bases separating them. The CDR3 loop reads CASSSGQRGTDTQYF. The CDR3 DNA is TGTGCCAGCAGCTCGGGACAGCGGGGGACAGATACGCAGTATTTT.

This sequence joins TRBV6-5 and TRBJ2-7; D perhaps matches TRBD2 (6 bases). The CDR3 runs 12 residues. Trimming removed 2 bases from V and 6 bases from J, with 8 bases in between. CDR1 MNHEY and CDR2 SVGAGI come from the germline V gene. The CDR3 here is CASSYPGGEQYF. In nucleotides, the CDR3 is TGTGCCAGCAGTTACCCCGGGGGCGAGCAGTACTTC.

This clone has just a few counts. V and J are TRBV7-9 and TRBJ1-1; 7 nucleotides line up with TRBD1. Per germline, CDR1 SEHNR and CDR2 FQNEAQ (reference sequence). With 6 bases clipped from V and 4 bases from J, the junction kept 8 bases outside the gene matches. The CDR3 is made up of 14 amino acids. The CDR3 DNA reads TGTGCCAGCAGATCCATCTCAGGGGGCACTGAAGCTTTCTTT. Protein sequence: CASRSISGGTEAFF.

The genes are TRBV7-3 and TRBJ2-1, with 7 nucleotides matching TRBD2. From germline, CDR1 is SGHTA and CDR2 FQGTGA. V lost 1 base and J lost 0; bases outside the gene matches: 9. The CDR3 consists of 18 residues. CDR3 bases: TGTGCCAGCAGCTTAAACGGGGAGGGCGGGAGCTCCTACAATGAGCAGTTCTTC. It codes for CASSLNGEGGSSYNEQFF.

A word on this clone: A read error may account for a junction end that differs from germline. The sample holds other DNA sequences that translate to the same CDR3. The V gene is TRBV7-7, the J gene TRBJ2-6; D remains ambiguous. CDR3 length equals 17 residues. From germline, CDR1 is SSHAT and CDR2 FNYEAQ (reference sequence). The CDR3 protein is CASSDRVPQSRANVLTF. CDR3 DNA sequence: TGTGCCAGCAGCGATCGAGTGCCACAAAGTCGGGCCAACGTTCTGACTTTC.

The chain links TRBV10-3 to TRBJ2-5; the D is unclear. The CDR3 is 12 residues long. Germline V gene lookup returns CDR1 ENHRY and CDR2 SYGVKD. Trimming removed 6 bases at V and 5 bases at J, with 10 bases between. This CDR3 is CAIRQEMETQYF. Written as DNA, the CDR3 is TGTGCCATCAGGCAGGAAATGGAGACCCAGTACTTC.

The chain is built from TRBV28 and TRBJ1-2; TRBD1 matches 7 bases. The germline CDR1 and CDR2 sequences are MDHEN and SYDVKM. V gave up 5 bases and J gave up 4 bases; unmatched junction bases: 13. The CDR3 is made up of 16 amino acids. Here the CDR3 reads CASSPLGLGTAYGYTF. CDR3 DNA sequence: TGTGCCAGCAGTCCTTTAGGCCTCGGGACAGCCTATGGCTACACCTTC.

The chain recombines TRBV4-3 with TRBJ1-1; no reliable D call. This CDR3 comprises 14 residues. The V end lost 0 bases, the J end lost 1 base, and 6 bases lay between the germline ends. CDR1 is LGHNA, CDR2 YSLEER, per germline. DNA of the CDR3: TGCGCCAGCAGCCAAGATTTGAAGAACACTGAAGCTTTCTTT. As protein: CASSQDLKNTEAFF.

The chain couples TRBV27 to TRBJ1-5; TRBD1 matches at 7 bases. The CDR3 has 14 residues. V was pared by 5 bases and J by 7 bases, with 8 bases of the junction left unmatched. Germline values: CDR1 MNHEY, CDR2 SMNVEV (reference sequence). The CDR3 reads CASSRQGLWQPQHF. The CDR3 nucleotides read TGTGCCAGCAGTCGACAGGGCTTATGGCAGCCCCAGCATTTT.

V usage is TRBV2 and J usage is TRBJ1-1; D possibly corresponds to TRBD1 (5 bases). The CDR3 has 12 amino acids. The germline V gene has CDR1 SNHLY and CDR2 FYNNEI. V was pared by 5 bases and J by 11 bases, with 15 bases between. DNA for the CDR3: TGTGCCAGCAGTACAGGCTTAGGCGATGCTTTCTTT. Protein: CASSTGLGDAFF.

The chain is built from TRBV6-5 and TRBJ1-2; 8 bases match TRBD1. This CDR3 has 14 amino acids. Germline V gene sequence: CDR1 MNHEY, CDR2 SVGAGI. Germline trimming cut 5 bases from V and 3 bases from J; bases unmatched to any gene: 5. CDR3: CASSETGEDYGYTF. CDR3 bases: TGTGCCAGCAGTGAGACAGGGGAGGACTATGGCTACACCTTC.

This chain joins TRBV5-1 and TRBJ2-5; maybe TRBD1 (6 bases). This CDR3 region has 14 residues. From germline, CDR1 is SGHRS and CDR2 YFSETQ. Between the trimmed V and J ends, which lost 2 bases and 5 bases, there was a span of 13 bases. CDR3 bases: TGCGCCAGCAGCTTCTTGGGCAGGGGTGAGACCCAGTACTTC. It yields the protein CASSFLGRGETQYF.

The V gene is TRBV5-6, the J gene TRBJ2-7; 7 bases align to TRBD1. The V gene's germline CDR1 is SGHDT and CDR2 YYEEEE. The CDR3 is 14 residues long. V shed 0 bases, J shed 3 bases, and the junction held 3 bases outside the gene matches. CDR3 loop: CASSLGGQIYEQYF. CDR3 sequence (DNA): TGTGCCAGCAGCTTGGGGGGACAGATCTACGAGCAGTACTTC.

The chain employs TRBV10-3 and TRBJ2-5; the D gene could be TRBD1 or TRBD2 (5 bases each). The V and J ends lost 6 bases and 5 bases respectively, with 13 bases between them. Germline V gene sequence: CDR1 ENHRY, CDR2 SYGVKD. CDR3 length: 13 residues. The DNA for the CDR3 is TGTGCCATCAGCACCGGGACCCATGAGACCCAGTACTTC. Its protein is CAISTGTHETQYF.

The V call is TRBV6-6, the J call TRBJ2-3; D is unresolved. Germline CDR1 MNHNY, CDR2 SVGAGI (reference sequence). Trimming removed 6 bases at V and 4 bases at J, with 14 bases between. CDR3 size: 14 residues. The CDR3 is CASSLGPTPDTQYF. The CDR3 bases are TGTGCCAGCAGCCTAGGCCCCACCCCAGATACGCAGTATTTT.

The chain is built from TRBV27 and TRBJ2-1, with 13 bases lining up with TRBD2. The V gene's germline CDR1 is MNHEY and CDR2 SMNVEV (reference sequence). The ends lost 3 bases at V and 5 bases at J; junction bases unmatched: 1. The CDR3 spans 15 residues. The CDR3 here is CASSLTSGRNNEQFF. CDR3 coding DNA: TGTGCCAGCAGTTTGACTAGCGGGAGGAACAATGAGCAGTTCTTC.

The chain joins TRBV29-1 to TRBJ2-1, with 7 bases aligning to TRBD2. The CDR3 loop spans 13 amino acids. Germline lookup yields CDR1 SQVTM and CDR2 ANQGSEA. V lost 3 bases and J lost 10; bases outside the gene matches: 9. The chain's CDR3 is CSVDRTSIKEQFF. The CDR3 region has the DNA TGCAGCGTTGATAGGACTAGTATCAAGGAGCAGTTCTTC.

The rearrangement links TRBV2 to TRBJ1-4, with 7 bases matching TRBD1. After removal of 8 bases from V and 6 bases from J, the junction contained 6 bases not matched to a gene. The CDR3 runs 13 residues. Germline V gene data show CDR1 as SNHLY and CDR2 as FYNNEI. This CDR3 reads CASLRDSYEKLFF. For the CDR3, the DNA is TGTGCCAGCCTGCGGGACAGTTATGAAAAACTGTTTTTT. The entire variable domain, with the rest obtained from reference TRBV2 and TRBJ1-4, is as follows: EPEVTQTPSHQVTQMGQEVILRCVPISNHLYFYWYRQILGQKVEFLVSFYNNEISEKSEIFDDQFSVERPDGSNFTLKIRSTKLEDSAMYFCASLRDSYEKLFFGSGTQLSVL.

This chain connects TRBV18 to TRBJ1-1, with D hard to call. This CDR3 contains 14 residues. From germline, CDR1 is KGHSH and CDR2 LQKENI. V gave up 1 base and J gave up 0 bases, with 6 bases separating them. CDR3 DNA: TGTGCCAGCTCACCACGCGAGGTGAACACTGAAGCTTTCTTT. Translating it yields CASSPREVNTEAFF. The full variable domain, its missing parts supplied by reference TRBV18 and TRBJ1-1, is NAGVMQNPRHLVRRRGQEARLRCSPMKGHSHVYWYRQLPEEGLKFMVYLQKENIIDESGMPKERFSAEFPKEGPSILRIQQVVRGDSAAYFCASSPREVNTEAFFGQGTRLTVV.

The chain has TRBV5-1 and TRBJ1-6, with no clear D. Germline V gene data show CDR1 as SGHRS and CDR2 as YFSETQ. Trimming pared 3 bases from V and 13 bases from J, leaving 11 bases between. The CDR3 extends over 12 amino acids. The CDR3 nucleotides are TGCGCCAGCAGCTCCGCCCCGGGCCCCCTCCACTTT. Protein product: CASSSAPGPLHF. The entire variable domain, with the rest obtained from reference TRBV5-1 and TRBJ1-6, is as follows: KAGVTQTPRYLIKTRGQQVTLSCSPISGHRSVSWYQQTPGQGLQFLFEYFSETQRNKGNFPGRFSGRQFSNSRSEMNVSTLELGDSALYLCASSSAPGPLHFGNGTRLTVT.

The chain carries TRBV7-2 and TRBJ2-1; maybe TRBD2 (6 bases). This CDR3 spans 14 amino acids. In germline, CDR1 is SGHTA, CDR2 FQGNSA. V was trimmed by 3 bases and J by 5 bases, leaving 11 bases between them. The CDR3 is CASSFPGGNNEQFF. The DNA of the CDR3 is TGTGCCAGCAGCTTCCCTGGCGGGAACAATGAGCAGTTCTTC.

The CDR3 sequence: CASPAGAGGWQYF. CDR3 nucleotides: TGTGCCAGCCCCGCCGGAGCGGGTGGGTGGCAGTATTTT. The V gene is TRBV2, the J gene TRBJ2-3; tentative D call: TRBD2 (6 bases). The germline gives CDR1 SNHLY, CDR2 FYNNEI. The V gene lost 8 bases and the J gene lost 11 bases, with 20 bases spanning the gap. CDR3 length: 13 residues. Full variable domain (remainder filled in from reference TRBV2 and TRBJ2-3): EPEVTQTPSHQVTQMGQEVILRCVPISNHLYFYWYRQILGQKVEFLVSFYNNEISEKSEIFDDQFSVERPDGSNFTLKIRSTKLEDSAMYFCASPAGAGGWQYFGPGTRLTVL.